This T cell receptor beta chain was found in a study of shared clonotypes between healthy human individuals. Original handling: Owing to the provision of junction-only sequences devoid of quality scores by immunoSEQ, filtering differed. Data came from immunoSEQ multiplex PCR; TCRdb stores just in-frame clones and leaves some out. V, J and clone size reflect that table, while D and trimming were determined from the DNA. The data hold approximately 2.5 million clones, with roughly nine tenths observed a single time. The CDR3 totals 17 residues. CDR1 is SGHRS, CDR2 YFSETQ, per germline. V gave up 7 bases and J gave up 5 bases; unmatched junction bases: 12.

This TCR was recovered from a man between 18 and 29 years old in good health. The chain joins TRBV5-1 to TRBJ2-1; TRBD2 matches at 13 bases. Sequencing input: naive CD4+ T cells sorted from blood. The subset was: CD45RA+ positively selected. DNA of the CDR3: TGCGCCAGCCGCCCCGGGACTAGCGGGAATGGTAACAATGAGCAGTTCTTC. Translating it yields CASRPGTSGNGNNEQFF.